The 20 T cell receptor beta chains below were found in one sample sequenced in a study of T-cell memory formation after mild COVID-19 (dated by TCRdb to the early 2020s). The method behind the library was 5' RACE. Reads for this sample came from an Illumina NovaSeq 6000. Clones were called with MiXCR by TCRdb after fastp trimmed the public reads at Q25, and only in-frame beta chains were retained. Each CDR3 protein appears once, grouped with its most common genes and DNA. Across this sample there are almost 550,000 distinct CDR3 sequences, with over 20% seen only once. Around 12% of the sample is taken by the ten largest. The sequenced sample was PBMCs or a T cell subset sorted from them (not recorded which). These receptors were collected from an adult woman who had mild COVID-19 (a few samples of this study predate the infection). The sample titles of this study are shuffled in the database, so cell type and time point are left out; the donor was told from shared clones.

This clonotype has ten or more counts. The chain combines TRBV29-1 with TRBJ1-5; 8 positions match TRBD1. CDR1 is SQVTM, CDR2 ANQGSEA, per germline. V shed 7 bases, J shed 5 bases, and the junction held 7 bases outside the gene matches. The CDR3 totals 13 residues. In DNA, the CDR3 is TGCAGCGGGACGACAGGGGTCGATCAGCCCCAGCATTTT. Encoded protein: CSGTTGVDQPQHF.

The chain joins TRBV3-1 to TRBJ1-4; weak D call: TRBD1 (5 bases). V was pared by 4 bases and J by 4 bases, with 13 bases between. The CDR3 has 15 amino acids. CDR1 and CDR2 (germline): LGHDT, YNNKEL (reference sequence). CDR3 DNA sequence: TGTGCCAGCAGCCCCCGGGACGGAAATAATGAAAAACTGTTTTTT. Translation gives CASSPRDGNNEKLFF. Looking up the rest from reference TRBV3-1 and TRBJ1-4 gives the full variable domain: DTAVSQTPKYLVTQMGNDKSIKCEQNLGHDTMYWYKQDSKKFLKIMFSYNNKELIINETVPNRFSPKSPDKAHLNLHINSLELGDSAVYFCASSPRDGNNEKLFFGSGTQLSVL.

The chain couples TRBV2 to TRBJ2-7; D is possibly TRBD1 (5 bases). The CDR3 is made up of 11 amino acids. The ends were cut back, 6 bases at V and 6 bases at J, with 9 bases in the middle. Germline CDR1 and CDR2: SNHLY and FYNNEI. The CDR3 nucleotides are TGTGCCAGCAGGCAGGGTACCGAGCAGTACTTC. Its translation: CASRQGTEQYF. Variable domain in full (rest from reference TRBV2 and TRBJ2-7): EPEVTQTPSHQVTQMGQEVILRCVPISNHLYFYWYRQILGQKVEFLVSFYNNEISEKSEIFDDQFSVERPDGSNFTLKIRSTKLEDSAMYFCASRQGTEQYFGPGTRLTVT.

This clonotype turned up a few times. The V call is TRBV20-1, the J call TRBJ1-2; 8 bases fit TRBD1. V lost 1 base and J lost 4; bases outside the gene matches: 5. In germline, CDR1 is DFQATT, CDR2 SNEGSKA (reference sequence). The CDR3 runs 14 residues. The CDR3 region has the DNA TGCAGTGCTAGAGGTGGGACAGGAGGCTATGGCTACACCTTC. Translation gives CSARGGTGGYGYTF.

This clonotype was detected a few times. The chain joins TRBV2 to TRBJ2-7; D is perhaps TRBD2 (6 bases). The V gene lost 5 bases and the J gene lost 4 bases, with 24 bases spanning the gap. Germline lookup yields CDR1 SNHLY and CDR2 FYNNEI. There are 17 residues in the CDR3. The chain's CDR3 is CASSPPRWEDSRYEQYF. CDR3 DNA: TGTGCCAGCAGTCCGCCTAGATGGGAGGATTCTCGTTACGAGCAGTACTTC.

This clonotype was seen more than once but under ten times. The rearrangement joins TRBV12-3 or TRBV12-4 to TRBJ1-2, with D perhaps matching TRBD1 (6 bases). The CDR3 runs to 13 residues. Trimming pared 7 bases from V and 6 bases from J, leaving 15 bases between. The CDR3 spells CASTPRGRDGYTF. CDR3 DNA sequence: TGTGCCAGCACCCCAAGGGGGAGGGATGGCTACACCTTC.

The chain combines TRBV7-9 with TRBJ2-7; 8 nucleotides line up with TRBD2. J was trimmed by 2 bases and V by 4 bases; bases with no gene match: 7. Germline CDR1 SEHNR, CDR2 FQNEAQ (reference sequence). The CDR3 has 15 amino acids. Here the CDR3 DNA reads TGTGCCAGCAGCTCCTGGTCTAGCGGGCCCTACGAGCAGTACTTC. Encoded protein: CASSSWSSGPYEQYF.

The CDR3 reads CASSYAIETQYF. The CDR3, as DNA: TGTGCCAGCAGTTACGCGATTGAGACCCAGTACTTC. The chain is built from TRBV6-6 and TRBJ2-5; D uncertain. CDR3 length: 12 residues. V dropped 2 bases and J dropped 5 bases, with 6 bases sitting between them. Germline V gene data show CDR1 as MNHNY and CDR2 as SVGAGI (reference sequence).

This clonotype showed up just once. The J gene is TRBJ2-1, the V gene TRBV9; TRBD2 matches at 11 bases. J was trimmed by 2 bases and V by 4 bases; bases with no gene match: 11. CDR1 is SGDLS, CDR2 YYNGEE, per germline. This CDR3 is built from 18 residues. The CDR3 protein is CASSPIAGGRGTYNEQFF. The DNA for the CDR3 is TGTGCCAGCAGCCCCATAGCGGGGGGGCGGGGAACCTACAATGAGCAGTTCTTC.

In its sample, this clonotype was seen a few times. The rearrangement uses TRBV24-1 and TRBJ2-1, with TRBD1 identical over 7 bases. The CDR3 extends over 17 amino acids. Germline CDR1 reads KGHDR; CDR2 reads SFDVKD. Losses at the gene ends were 1 base for V and 0 bases for J; bases not matched to a gene: 5. CDR3 sequence: CATSDLSAGGSYNEQFF. In DNA form, the CDR3 reads TGTGCCACCAGTGATTTAAGTGCAGGGGGCTCCTACAATGAGCAGTTCTTC.

This clonotype occurred a few times. The chain combines TRBV4-1 with TRBJ2-3; 9 nucleotides agree with TRBD2. With 3 bases clipped from V and 5 bases from J, the junction kept 6 bases outside the gene matches. CDR1 and CDR2 (germline): MGHRA, YSYEKL. There are 15 residues in the CDR3. CDR3 residues: CASSHGTSNQDTQYF. The CDR3 nucleotides are TGCGCCAGCAGCCATGGGACTAGCAACCAAGATACGCAGTATTTT.

CDR3 nucleotides: TGTGCCAGCAGCTTAGCGAATGGAAGGAGGAACGAGCAGTACTTC. Protein product: CASSLANGRRNEQYF. This rearrangement joins TRBV7-9 to TRBJ2-7; D may be TRBD2 (5 bases). Germline CDR1 is SEHNR and CDR2 is FQNEAQ (reference sequence). V was cut by 0 bases and J by 5 bases, with 14 bases left in between. This CDR3 comprises 15 residues.

This chain connects TRBV7-2 to TRBJ2-5, with D possibly matching TRBD2 (5 bases). This CDR3 is 13 amino acids long. Trimming removed 5 bases at V and 4 bases at J, with 11 bases between. The germline CDR1 and CDR2 sequences are SGHTA and FQGNSA. Here the CDR3 DNA reads TGTGCCAGCAGCCGGGATCCCTCAGAGACCCAGTACTTC. Amino acids: CASSRDPSETQYF.

This clonotype was seen ten or more times. The chain couples TRBV7-2 to TRBJ2-5; D remains unclear. The V gene's germline CDR1 is SGHTA and CDR2 FQGNSA. The CDR3 is 12 residues long. V gave up 5 bases and J gave up 0 bases, with 4 bases separating them. DNA for the CDR3: TGTGCCAGCAGCACCTACCAAGAGACCCAGTACTTC. Its translation: CASSTYQETQYF. Variable domain in full (rest from reference TRBV7-2 and TRBJ2-5): GAGVSQSPSNKVTEKGKDVELRCDPISGHTALYWYRQSLGQGLEFLIYFQGNSAPDKSGLPSDRFSAERTGGSVSTLTIQRTQQEDSAVYLCASSTYQETQYFGPGTRLLVL.

This clonotype was observed a few times. This chain joins TRBV12-3 or TRBV12-4 and TRBJ1-1, with no clear D. The V and J ends lost 5 bases and 5 bases respectively, with 12 bases between them. The CDR3 is made up of 13 amino acids. CDR3 residues: CASSMEGLTEAFF. The CDR3 DNA is TGTGCCAGCAGTATGGAGGGTCTGACTGAAGCTTTCTTT.

This clonotype occurred many times. The genes are TRBV29-1 and TRBJ2-2; TRBD2 might be the D (6 bases). The CDR3 has 17 amino acids. V was cut by 0 bases and J by 5 bases, with 19 bases left in between. Germline loops: CDR1 SQVTM, CDR2 ANQGSEA. CDR3 DNA: TGCAGCGTTGAAGACTTTACCGGGGAACGGGGGACCGGGGAGCTGTTTTTT. Residues: CSVEDFTGERGTGELFF.

This chain connects TRBV6-6 to TRBJ2-7; 9 bases agree with TRBD1. With 5 bases clipped from V and 2 bases from J, the junction kept 7 bases outside the gene matches. There are 15 residues in the CDR3. Germline CDR1 MNHNY, CDR2 SVGAGI (reference sequence). This chain's CDR3 is CASSGEDRGTYEQYF. The DNA of the CDR3 is TGTGCCAGCAGTGGGGAAGACAGGGGGACCTACGAGCAGTACTTC.

This clonotype was detected a few times. The V call is TRBV29-1, the J call TRBJ2-7; the match to TRBD1 covers 10 bases. Per the germline V gene, CDR1 is SQVTM and CDR2 is ANQGSEA. There are 16 residues in the CDR3. V was clipped by 5 bases and J by 0 bases; unmatched bases: 10. The CDR3 here is CSVRGQGQTSSYEQYF. The CDR3 region has the DNA TGCAGCGTTCGGGGACAGGGGCAAACGAGCTCCTACGAGCAGTACTTC.

This chain links TRBV3-1 with TRBJ2-6, with TRBD1 matching 12 bases. The germline V gene has CDR1 LGHDT and CDR2 YNNKEL (reference sequence). The CDR3 loop spans 19 amino acids. Trimming removed 0 bases from V and 0 bases from J; junction bases left unmatched: 3. The CDR3: CASSQEPGQGASGANVLTF. Written as DNA, the CDR3 is TGTGCCAGCAGCCAAGAACCGGGACAGGGGGCCTCTGGGGCCAACGTCCTGACTTTC.

This rearrangement joins TRBV9 to TRBJ2-1; 9 nucleotides align to TRBD2. The V gene's germline CDR1 is SGDLS and CDR2 YYNGEE. Trimming cost V 6 bases and J 5 bases; bases outside gene matches: 9. This CDR3 has 15 amino acids. The CDR3 nucleotides are TGTGCCAGCACCCGGGCTAGCGGGATGCACAATGAGCAGTTCTTC. Amino acids: CASTRASGMHNEQFF.